This record looks at one TCR beta chain sequence and its context. Its target is not known. cDNA came from approximately 0.5 to 1 ug RNA primed by random hexamers. Amplification of the TCR beta CDR3 was carried out by immunoSEQ multiplex PCR, which spanned a total of 54 Vbeta and 13 Jbeta segments. TCRdb reprocessed the immunoSEQ multiplex PCR reads via MiXCR and lists one record per CDR3 protein. The repertoire consists of about 130,000 distinct CDR3 sequences, with 90% to 95% occurring once and the leading ten covering about 0.25%. CD8+ and CD4+ T cells from blood underwent TCR beta sequencing, which was carried out in a high-throughput format. The authors negatively isolated CD8+ and CD4+ T cells and FACS-enriched TEMRA cells. These data are taken from a study of CD8 T cells in Susac syndrome. V lost 5 bases and J 7 bases, leaving 12 bases between the germline ends. This CDR3 is built from 13 residues. The V gene's germline CDR1 is MNHEY and CDR2 SMNVEV (reference sequence).

Points from the study as a whole: It was acknowledged by the study that relatively few individuals were included in its TCR sequencing and HLA analysis.

V usage is TRBV27 and J usage is TRBJ1-5; D not resolved. This sequence was found in a human donor with multiple sclerosis. The sequencing sample was made of CD8+ T cells from PBMCs. CDR3 sequence (DNA): TGTGCCAGCAGTGTGGCTTCGGGACAGCCCCAGCATTTT. It yields the protein CASSVASGQPQHF.